This entry lists 18 T cell receptor beta chains sequenced from one sample in a study of patients and donors after allogeneic stem cell transplantation. TCRdb re-called the RT-PCR reads with MiXCR, one entry per CDR3 protein. The sample consists of tens of thousands of distinct CDR3 sequences, roughly a third of them appearing once. The sequencing sample was made of blood, either unsorted or a sorted T cell fraction (not recorded which). These TCRs come from a human donor who was either an allogeneic HSCT recipient or a stem cell or donor lymphocyte infusion donor (not recorded which). It is not recorded whose cells these are; they may come from a transplant donor.

This clonotype showed up just a few times. The chain recombines TRBV11-1 with TRBJ2-3; 11 nucleotides agree with TRBD2. The CDR3 runs 15 residues. V shed 5 bases and J 10 bases; nucleotides not matched to a gene: 11. Germline V gene lookup returns CDR1 SGHAT and CDR2 FQDESV (reference sequence). In nucleotides, the CDR3 is TGTGCCAGCAGCGCACCGGGACTAGCGGCCCTTTCGCAGTATTTT. It codes for CASSAPGLAALSQYF.

This clonotype showed up just once. The chain has TRBV6-5 and TRBJ2-3; D unresolved. Trimming pared 6 bases from V and 1 base from J, leaving 8 bases between. From germline, CDR1 is MNHEY and CDR2 SVGAGI. The CDR3 runs 13 residues. The DNA for the CDR3 is TGTGCCAGCAGAAAGGACGGCACAGATACGCAGTATTTT. Amino acid sequence: CASRKDGTDTQYF.

The chain employs TRBV5-1 and TRBJ1-2, with 7 bases matching TRBD1. The CDR3 consists of 13 residues. Germline values: CDR1 SGHRS, CDR2 YFSETQ. After removal of 2 bases from V and 2 bases from J, the junction contained 0 bases not matched to a gene. In DNA, the CDR3 is TGCGCCAGCAGCTTACAGGGGAACTATGGCTACACCTTC. This encodes CASSLQGNYGYTF.

There are a few counts of this clonotype. J is TRBJ1-1 and V is TRBV20-1; perhaps TRBD1 as D (6 bases). Germline CDR1 reads DFQATT; CDR2 reads SNEGSKA (reference sequence). The CDR3 is 14 residues long. Trimming stripped 1 base from V and 4 bases from J, with 13 bases between. This chain's CDR3 is CSARGGGASTEAFF. CDR3 nucleotides: TGCAGTGCTAGAGGCGGGGGGGCAAGCACTGAAGCTTTCTTT.

Only a few counts were recorded for this clonotype. The chain carries TRBV12-3 or TRBV12-4 and TRBJ1-1, with D perhaps TRBD1 (5 bases). V was pared by 4 bases and J by 7 bases, with 13 bases between. This CDR3 region has 13 residues. CDR3 region: CASSYGTGGEAFF. CDR3 nucleotide sequence: TGTGCCAGCAGTTACGGGACCGGCGGTGAAGCTTTCTTT.

This clonotype was seen a single time. The chain links TRBV27 to TRBJ1-2; 7 bases align to TRBD1. V lost 2 bases, J lost 4 bases, and 4 bases stayed unmatched. The germline V gene encodes CDR1 MNHEY and CDR2 SMNVEV (reference sequence). The CDR3 extends over 14 amino acids. CDR3 residues: CASSLKGASYGYTF. The CDR3 DNA sequence: TGTGCCAGCAGTTTAAAGGGGGCGAGCTATGGCTACACCTTC.

The sample holds a few counts of this clonotype. The chain recombines TRBV30 with TRBJ2-3; D may be TRBD2 (6 bases). The CDR3 has 15 amino acids. Germline V lookup: CDR1 GTSNPN, CDR2 SVGIG (reference sequence). Between the trimmed V and J ends, which lost 3 bases and 4 bases, there was a span of 17 bases. CDR3 bases: TGTGCCTGGAGGTACCCTAGCGATGGAGCAGATACGCAGTATTTT. It translates to CAWRYPSDGADTQYF.

There are a few counts of this clonotype. J is TRBJ2-1 and V is TRBV15, with 7 bases lining up with TRBD2. CDR1 is LNHNV, CDR2 YYDKDF, per germline (reference sequence). The CDR3 is 14 amino acids. V trimming: 1 base; J trimming: 8 bases; junction bases outside the gene matches: 5. CDR3 DNA: TGTGCCACCAGCAGAGGTCGGACTAGGGATGAGCAGTTCTTC. This encodes CATSRGRTRDEQFF.

This clonotype came up a few times. The chain couples TRBV5-1 to TRBJ1-2; D not resolved. The CDR3 runs to 11 residues. Trimming cost V 4 bases and J 8 bases, with 9 bases left between them. Germline V gene data show CDR1 as SGHRS and CDR2 as YFSETQ. The CDR3 loop is CASSNDGGYTF. The CDR3 DNA follows: TGCGCCAGCAGCAACGACGGAGGCTACACCTTC.

The genes are TRBV4-3 and TRBJ1-2; D may be TRBD1 (5 bases). The CDR3 extends over 13 amino acids. Trimming cost V 1 base and J 7 bases, with 10 bases left between them. The germline V gene has CDR1 LGHNA and CDR2 YSLEER. CDR3 sequence reads: CASSQVRGSGYTF. The CDR3 region has the DNA TGCGCCAGCAGCCAAGTCCGGGGCTCTGGCTACACCTTC.

The chain is built from TRBV4-2 and TRBJ2-7, with D possibly being TRBD2 (6 bases). With 4 bases removed from V and 7 bases from J, the gap between germline ends came to 14 bases. CDR1 is LGHNA, CDR2 YNFKEQ, per germline. The CDR3 loop spans 13 amino acids. CDR3 region: CASSLGAGREQYV. CDR3 coding DNA: TGTGCCAGCAGCCTAGGGGCGGGGAGAGAGCAGTACGTC.

This clonotype has a handful of counts. The chain has TRBV5-1 and TRBJ1-3, with 8 bases aligning to TRBD1. The CDR3 runs 13 residues. The V gene end was trimmed by 9 bases and the J gene end by 2 bases; junction bases not matched to a gene: 4. Germline CDR1 SGHRS, CDR2 YFSETQ. For the CDR3, the DNA is TGCGCCACTTCGACAGGGGCTGGAAACACCATATATTTT. Translated, it gives CATSTGAGNTIYF.

The rearrangement joins TRBV20-1 to TRBJ1-5; the D is unclear. The V end lost 4 bases, the J end lost 0 bases, and 13 bases lay between the germline ends. CDR1 and CDR2 (germline): DFQATT, SNEGSKA (reference sequence). This CDR3 is 15 amino acids long. The CDR3 sequence: CSAINRPYSNQPQHF. DNA for the CDR3: TGCAGTGCTATAAACCGGCCTTATAGCAATCAGCCCCAGCATTTT.

The chain joins TRBV13 to TRBJ1-6; 8 bases map to TRBD1. Germline V gene data show CDR1 as PRHDT and CDR2 as FYEKMQ (reference sequence). The ends lost 5 bases at V and 10 bases at J; junction bases unmatched: 7. The CDR3 extends over 14 amino acids. Here the CDR3 DNA reads TGTGCCAGCAGCCCGGGACAGGTTTCGTCACCCCTCCACTTT. Translating gives CASSPGQVSSPLHF. Full variable domain (outside the CDR3, taken from reference TRBV13 and TRBJ1-6): AAGVIQSPRHLIKEKRETATLKCYPIPRHDTVYWYQQGPGQDPQFLISFYEKMQSDKGSIPDRFSAQQFSDYHSELNMSSLELGDSALYFCASSPGQVSSPLHFGNGTRLTVT.

About this clonotype itself: Given the absence of the conserved phenylalanine or tryptophan at the CDR3 end, a read error is likely. This rearrangement joins TRBV10-3 to TRBJ1-5; 9 nucleotides match TRBD1. V lost 2 bases and J lost 5; bases outside the gene matches: 4. The CDR3 sequence is 15 residues long. Germline assignment: CDR1 ENHRY and CDR2 SYGVKD. The CDR3 here is CAISETQGAYQPQHL. The CDR3 bases are TGTGCCATCAGTGAGACACAGGGGGCCTATCAGCCCCAGCATTTG.

V and J are TRBV6-5 and TRBJ1-2; D is unclear. V was pared by 8 bases and J by 8 bases, with 15 bases between. The germline gives CDR1 MNHEY, CDR2 SVGAGI. The length of the CDR3 is 12 residues. CDR3 region: CASGRVPSGYTF. CDR3 in DNA: TGTGCCAGCGGTAGGGTTCCGTCCGGCTACACCTTC.

In this sample, this clonotype turned up a few times. V and J are TRBV2 and TRBJ1-2, with 7 bases fitting TRBD1. The CDR3 spans 14 residues. V shed 7 bases and J 14 bases; nucleotides not matched to a gene: 19. Germline V CDR1 and CDR2: SNHLY, FYNNEI. The CDR3 sequence: CASTRTGRGGVGTF. The CDR3 DNA reads as TGTGCCAGCACTCGGACAGGCAGGGGCGGCGTGGGTACCTTC.

This clonotype came up a few times. V and J are TRBV20-1 and TRBJ1-1; a weak D match, TRBD1 (6 bases). The V end lost 5 bases, the J end lost 1 base, and 23 bases lay between the germline ends. CDR1 and CDR2 from the germline V gene are DFQATT and SNEGSKA (reference sequence). The CDR3 totals 17 residues. CDR3 DNA sequence: TGCAGTGCTCCCAGGGCGGGGACAAGGTTTGCGAACACTGAAGCTTTCTTT. Translation: CSAPRAGTRFANTEAFF.